This entry lists 32 T cell receptor beta chains sequenced from one sample in a study of read filtering for tumor transcriptome and immune sequencing. The library was built from 400 to 500 ng RNA with molecular barcoded adaptors for alpha/delta and beta/gamma chains. TCRdb processed the reads anew with MiXCR; each CDR3 protein has one entry. The top ten clones hold 40% to 55% of a sample with over 50,000 distinct CDR3 sequences, approximately 15% of them seen once. The material sequenced was a population of CD138-negative cells sorted from bone marrow. Receptor source: a donor over 35 with multiple myeloma.

Details on this clonotype: One junction end disagrees with the germline gene, perhaps due to a read error. The chain couples TRBV7-2 to TRBJ2-5, with 9 nucleotides matching TRBD1. From germline, CDR1 is SGHTA and CDR2 FQGNSA. The CDR3 runs 16 residues. The CDR3 sequence is CASSLGTGGRQETQYF. The CDR3 nucleotides are TGTGCCAGTAGCTTAGGTACAGGGGGCCGTCAAGAGACCCAGTACTTC.

This clonotype has at least ten counts. The genes are TRBV11-2 and TRBJ1-2; D is perhaps TRBD1 (5 bases). From germline, CDR1 is SGHAT and CDR2 FQNNGV. This CDR3 contains 15 residues. Trimming left V 1 base short and J 0 bases short, with 9 bases between. The CDR3: CASSLAGTPNYGYTF. The CDR3 DNA reads TGTGCCAGCAGCTTAGCTGGGACCCCTAACTATGGCTACACCTTC.

This clonotype was seen ten or more times. The rearrangement joins TRBV4-2 to TRBJ1-5; 7 bases align to TRBD1. CDR1 is LGHNA and CDR2 is YNFKEQ in the germline V gene. The CDR3 has 15 residues. The ends lost 0 bases at V and 6 bases at J; junction bases unmatched: 5. CDR3 nucleotide sequence: TGTGCCAGCAGCCAAGATAGGACAGGAGCTCAGCCCCAGCATTTT. Amino acids: CASSQDRTGAQPQHF.

The sample holds a few counts of this clonotype. V and J are TRBV5-1 and TRBJ1-1; TRBD1 might be the D (5 bases). Trimming shortened V by 5 bases and J by 6 bases, and 11 bases separated the two germline ends. CDR1 SGHRS and CDR2 YFSETQ come from the germline V gene. The CDR3 is 12 amino acids. The CDR3 is CASSGGRSEAFF. The CDR3 DNA follows: TGCGCCAGCAGTGGGGGGAGGTCTGAAGCTTTCTTT.

This clonotype appeared a few times. This may be a read error, as it is one base from a much larger clone. This chain connects TRBV6-2 or TRBV6-3 to TRBJ2-1; D unresolved. Germline-derived CDR1 and CDR2 are MNHEY and SVGEGT. V was clipped by 6 bases and J by 8 bases, with 14 bases between them. This CDR3 region has 13 residues. The CDR3, as DNA: TGTGCCAGCAGCCCCCTCCTGCAGGATGAGCAGTTCTTC. Translating it yields CASSPLLQDEQFF.

This clonotype was recorded many times. This chain uses TRBV7-3 with TRBJ2-1, with 10 bases lining up with TRBD2. CDR3 length: 16 residues. V was pared by 2 bases and J by 7 bases, with 8 bases of the junction left unmatched. The V gene's germline CDR1 is SGHTA and CDR2 FQGTGA. The chain's CDR3 is CASSLREASGSNEQFF. The CDR3 region has the DNA TGTGCCAGCAGCTTACGTGAGGCTAGCGGGAGTAATGAGCAGTTCTTC.

The chain carries TRBV7-9 and TRBJ1-1; a weak D match, TRBD1 (6 bases). There are 14 residues in the CDR3. The germline CDR1 and CDR2 sequences are SEHNR and FQNEAQ (reference sequence). Trimming took off 2 bases at V and 3 bases at J, with 10 bases between the two ends. CDR3 sequence (DNA): TGTGCCAGCAGCTTATCCTCAGGGGACACTGAAGCTTTCTTT. It is translated as CASSLSSGDTEAFF.

This clonotype was picked up a small number of times. V gene TRBV19 combines with J gene TRBJ1-5; tentative D call: TRBD1 (5 bases). Germline V gene data show CDR1 as LNHDA and CDR2 as SQIVND (reference sequence). The CDR3 is 15 amino acids. V lost 7 bases to trimming and J lost 3 bases, with 16 bases between them. The CDR3 loop reads CASKRGDGSNQPQHF. DNA for the CDR3: TGTGCCAGTAAACGAGGGGACGGGTCCAATCAGCCCCAGCATTTT.

A word on this clonotype: Given a much more abundant clone one base away, this may be a read error. This chain uses TRBV20-1 with TRBJ2-3, with TRBD2 matching 9 bases. Germline-derived CDR1 and CDR2 are DFQATT and SNEGSKA (reference sequence). CDR3 size: 17 residues. CDR3 loop: CSAPPGRAGGPGDTLYF. CDR3 DNA: TGCAGTGCTCCCCCCGGAAGGGCGGGAGGGCCGGGCGATACGCTGTATTTT.

This clonotype was found many times. The chain couples TRBV20-1 to TRBJ2-7, with 8 bases that match TRBD2. The germline gives CDR1 DFQATT, CDR2 SNEGSKA (reference sequence). The CDR3 runs 15 residues. V shed 1 base, J shed 3 bases, and the junction held 8 bases outside the gene matches. DNA for the CDR3: TGCAGTGCTAGAGGACTAGCGAGCTCCTTCTACGAGCAGTACTTC. Translated: CSARGLASSFYEQYF.

This clonotype occurred many times. This rearrangement joins TRBV20-1 to TRBJ1-2; maybe TRBD1 (6 bases). Germline V gene data show CDR1 as DFQATT and CDR2 as SNEGSKA (reference sequence). V was trimmed by 5 bases and J by 4 bases, leaving 14 bases between them. The CDR3 sequence is 13 residues long. The CDR3 DNA sequence: TGCAGTGCTCTACCCCGGACAGCCTATGGCTACACCTTC. It codes for CSALPRTAYGYTF.

The J gene is TRBJ2-2, the V gene TRBV27, with 7 bases that match TRBD1. Germline V gene lookup returns CDR1 MNHEY and CDR2 SMNVEV (reference sequence). Trimming cost V 9 bases and J 3 bases; bases outside gene matches: 10. This CDR3 contains 15 residues. The CDR3 spells CASTTGQIDTGELFF. The CDR3 DNA is TGTGCCAGTACGACGGGACAGATCGACACCGGGGAGCTGTTTTTT.

Ten or more counts support this clonotype. The V call is TRBV30, the J call TRBJ2-1, with 8 bases fitting TRBD2. Per the germline V gene, CDR1 is GTSNPN and CDR2 is SVGIG (reference sequence). The V gene end was trimmed by 3 bases and the J gene end by 9 bases; junction bases not matched to a gene: 7. The length of the CDR3 is 13 residues. The CDR3 loop is CAWRRGLVSEQFF. The CDR3 bases are TGTGCCTGGAGGAGGGGACTAGTCAGTGAGCAGTTCTTC.

This clonotype was seen many times. The chain is built from TRBV6-5 and TRBJ2-4, with D maybe TRBD1 (5 bases). V lost 5 bases to trimming and J lost 6 bases, with 11 bases between them. CDR1 is MNHEY, CDR2 SVGAGI, per germline. This CDR3 is 13 amino acids long. The CDR3 bases are TGTGCCAGCAGTAGTACAGGAGCAAACATTCAGTACTTC. This gives the protein CASSSTGANIQYF.

The table lists this clonotype with many counts. The genes are TRBV12-3 or TRBV12-4 and TRBJ2-2; D call uncertain. This CDR3 is built from 11 residues. V was shortened by 8 bases and J by 5 bases, with 6 bases between the two germline ends. In DNA, the CDR3 is TGTGCCAGCGAGAGGACCGGGGAGCTGTTTTTT. Translating it yields CASERTGELFF.

At least ten counts were recorded for this clonotype. The V call is TRBV6-5, the J call TRBJ1-6, with D tentatively TRBD1 (5 bases). CDR3 length equals 16 residues. V lost 6 bases to trimming and J lost 9 bases, with 21 bases between them. Germline lookup yields CDR1 MNHEY and CDR2 SVGAGI. The CDR3 sequence: CASRETGLSIVSPLHF. The CDR3 nucleotides are TGTGCCAGCAGGGAAACGGGACTAAGCATAGTTTCACCCCTCCACTTT.

The chain is built from TRBV20-1 and TRBJ2-1; TRBD1 aligns across 9 bases. CDR3 length: 13 amino acids. The V gene's germline CDR1 is DFQATT and CDR2 SNEGSKA (reference sequence). J lost 4 bases, V lost 6 bases, and 4 bases had no gene match. The CDR3 protein is CSARTGVYNEQFF. The CDR3 DNA sequence: TGCAGTGCCCGGACAGGGGTGTACAATGAGCAGTTCTTC.

This clonotype was observed a few times. The rearrangement links TRBV5-1 to TRBJ2-7; possibly TRBD1 or TRBD2 for D (5 bases each). The V end was cut by 2 bases, the J end by 0 bases, with 12 bases between. The CDR3 length is 15 residues. Germline CDR1 is SGHRS and CDR2 is YFSETQ. The CDR3 DNA reads TGCGCCAGCAGCTTCGCCGGGGCGAGCTCCTACGAGCAGTACTTC. Translation: CASSFAGASSYEQYF.

With respect to this clonotype: A much larger clonotype is one base distant, so this may be a read error. In this CDR3 the conserved last residue, phenylalanine or tryptophan, is missing, so a read error is likely. The V call is TRBV7-9, the J call TRBJ2-7; perhaps TRBD1 as D (6 bases). The V end was cut by 4 bases, the J end by 2 bases, with 15 bases between. Germline-derived CDR1 and CDR2 are SEHNR and FQNEAQ (reference sequence). The CDR3 loop spans 15 amino acids. The CDR3 coding sequence is TGTGCCAGCAGCTCGACAGGACGAAACCCCTACGAGCAGTACCTC. It encodes CASSSTGRNPYEQYL.

At least ten counts were recorded for this clonotype. This chain connects TRBV28 to TRBJ2-1, with D perhaps matching TRBD1 (6 bases). Germline V CDR1 and CDR2: MDHEN, SYDVKM. V gave up 8 bases and J gave up 2 bases, with 16 bases separating them. The CDR3 runs to 15 residues. The CDR3 DNA reads TGTGCCAGCGCGAGCGGACAGAATCCCTACAATGAGCAGTTCTTC. Residues: CASASGQNPYNEQFF.

At least ten counts were recorded for this clonotype. The J gene is TRBJ1-1, the V gene TRBV29-1; 8 bases fit TRBD1. This CDR3 comprises 12 residues. J gave up 2 bases and V 7 bases, and 3 bases lay outside the gene matches. Per the germline V gene, CDR1 is SQVTM and CDR2 is ANQGSEA. The CDR3 DNA is TGCAGCGGGACAGGGTCCAACACTGAAGCTTTCTTT. Translated, it gives CSGTGSNTEAFF.

The table lists this clonotype with a few counts. The rearrangement links TRBV5-1 to TRBJ1-1; weak D call: TRBD1 (6 bases). CDR1 is SGHRS and CDR2 is YFSETQ in the germline V gene. The CDR3 is 16 residues long. Trimming shortened V by 0 bases and J by 0 bases, and 12 bases separated the two germline ends. The CDR3 nucleotides are TGCGCCAGCAGCTTGGGGAACAGGGTGCTGAACACTGAAGCTTTCTTT. Its protein is CASSLGNRVLNTEAFF.

This clonotype was recorded many times. This sequence joins TRBV28 and TRBJ2-7, with TRBD2 matching over 9 bases. The CDR3 has 13 amino acids. J was trimmed by 6 bases and V by 5 bases; bases with no gene match: 5. CDR1 and CDR2 from the germline V gene are MDHEN and SYDVKM. The CDR3 coding sequence is TGTGCCAGCAGTACGGGACTAGCAACCGAGCAGTACTTC. It yields the protein CASSTGLATEQYF.

This clonotype was recorded at least ten times. This chain joins TRBV7-8 and TRBJ1-1, with 12 bases identical to TRBD1. The CDR3 is 21 residues long. V was pared by 1 base and J by 3 bases, with 18 bases of the junction left unmatched. The germline gives CDR1 SGHVS, CDR2 FQNEAQ. The CDR3, as DNA: TGTGCCAGCAGCTTAGGGATTGGGACAGGGGGCGCCTGTAGGAGCGACACTGAAGCTTTCTTT. Protein product: CASSLGIGTGGACRSDTEAFF.

This clonotype showed up many times. The chain links TRBV29-1 to TRBJ1-2, with D possibly TRBD1 on 6 matching bases. The V end was cut by 5 bases, the J end by 2 bases, with 15 bases between. CDR1 is SQVTM, CDR2 ANQGSEA, per germline. The CDR3 has 14 residues. The CDR3 loop is CSVYQQGSNYGYTF. The CDR3 bases are TGCAGCGTTTACCAACAGGGTAGCAACTATGGCTACACCTTC.

This clonotype was counted ten times or more. This rearrangement joins TRBV6-2 or TRBV6-3 to TRBJ2-1, with TRBD2 identical over 9 bases. Losses at the gene ends were 5 bases for V and 7 bases for J; bases not matched to a gene: 3. There are 13 residues in the CDR3. Germline CDR1 MNHEY, CDR2 SVGEGT. The CDR3 sequence is CASSKTSGNEQFF. The CDR3 bases are TGTGCCAGCAGTAAGACTAGCGGAAATGAGCAGTTCTTC.

This clonotype has at least ten counts. CDR3 in amino acids: CSVGRATTDTQYF. The CDR3 DNA reads TGCAGCGTCGGACGGGCTACGACAGATACGCAGTATTTT. The V gene is TRBV29-1, the J gene TRBJ2-3; no clear D. CDR3 length: 13 amino acids. The germline V gene has CDR1 SQVTM and CDR2 ANQGSEA. V was cut by 6 bases and J by 3 bases, with 13 bases left in between.

This chain links TRBV4-2 with TRBJ2-7, with TRBD2 identical over 9 bases. CDR1 and CDR2 from the germline V gene are LGHNA and YNFKEQ. J lost 1 base, V lost 1 base, and 5 bases had no gene match. This CDR3 is built from 16 residues. Here the CDR3 DNA reads TGTGCCAGCAGCCAAGTAGCTAGCGGGGATTCCTACGAGCAGTACTTC. As protein: CASSQVASGDSYEQYF.

Only a few counts were recorded for this clonotype. A clone one base away is much larger, so this may be a read error. V gene TRBV7-2 combines with J gene TRBJ2-1; the D gene could be TRBD1 or TRBD2 (5 bases each). Germline CDR1 is SGHTA and CDR2 is FQGNSA. V lost 2 bases, J lost 7 bases, and 15 bases lay in between. This CDR3 region has 15 residues. The CDR3 nucleotides read TGTGCCAGCAGCTTAACCGGGGCACAAAGGAATGAGCAGTTCTTC. Amino acid sequence: CASSLTGAQRNEQFF. Variable domain in full (rest from reference TRBV7-2 and TRBJ2-1): GAGVSQSPSNKVTEKGKDVELRCDPISGHTALYWYRQSLGQGLEFLIYFQGNSAPDKSGLPSDRFSAERTGGSVSTLTIQRTQQEDSAVYLCASSLTGAQRNEQFFGPGTRLTVL.

This clonotype was detected only a few times. The J gene is TRBJ2-7, the V gene TRBV6-6, with D possibly TRBD2 on 5 matching bases. Germline lookup yields CDR1 MNHNY and CDR2 SVGAGI (reference sequence). The CDR3 is 13 amino acids. Trimming took 6 bases from V and 0 from J, leaving 9 bases between them. The chain's CDR3 is CASSPGSSYEQYF. The CDR3 region has the DNA TGTGCCAGCAGCCCTGGGAGCTCCTACGAGCAGTACTTC.

This clonotype was counted many times. V gene TRBV5-1 combines with J gene TRBJ2-7; D possibly corresponds to TRBD1 (5 bases). Trimming took 0 bases from V and 3 from J, leaving 10 bases between them. This CDR3 contains 14 residues. Germline CDR1 and CDR2: SGHRS and YFSETQ. In DNA, the CDR3 is TGCGCCAGCAGCTTGGCTTCACAGGACTACGAGCAGTACTTC. This codes for CASSLASQDYEQYF.

Concerning this clonotype itself: A much larger clonotype is one base distant, so this may be a read error. This chain links TRBV7-2 with TRBJ2-1, with 14 bases identical to TRBD2. CDR3 length: 18 amino acids. Germline V gene sequence: CDR1 SGHTA, CDR2 FQGNSA. The CDR3 protein is CASSLMVGTSGRGNERFF. The CDR3 DNA reads as TGTGCCAGCAGTCTAATGGTAGGGACTAGCGGGAGAGGGAATGAGCGGTTCTTC.